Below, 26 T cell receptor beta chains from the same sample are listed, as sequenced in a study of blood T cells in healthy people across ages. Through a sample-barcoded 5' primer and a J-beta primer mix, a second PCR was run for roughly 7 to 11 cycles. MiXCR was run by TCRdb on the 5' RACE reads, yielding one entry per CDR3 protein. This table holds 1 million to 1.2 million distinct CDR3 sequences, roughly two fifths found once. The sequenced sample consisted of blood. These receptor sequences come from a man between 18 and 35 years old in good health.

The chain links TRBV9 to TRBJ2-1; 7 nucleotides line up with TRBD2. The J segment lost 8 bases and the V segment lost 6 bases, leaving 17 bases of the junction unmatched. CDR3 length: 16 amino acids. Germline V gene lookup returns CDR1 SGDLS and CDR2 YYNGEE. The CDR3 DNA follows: TGTGCCAGCACGAGGTCAGGGAGGGATGAGAGAGATGAGCAGTTCTTC. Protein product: CASTRSGRDERDEQFF.

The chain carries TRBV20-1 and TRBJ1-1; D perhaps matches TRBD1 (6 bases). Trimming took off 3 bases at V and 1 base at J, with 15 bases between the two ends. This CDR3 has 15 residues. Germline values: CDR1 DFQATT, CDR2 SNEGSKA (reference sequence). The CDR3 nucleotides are TGCAGTGCTAGGTCTTCCGGCAGGGGGAACACTGAAGCTTTCTTT. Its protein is CSARSSGRGNTEAFF.

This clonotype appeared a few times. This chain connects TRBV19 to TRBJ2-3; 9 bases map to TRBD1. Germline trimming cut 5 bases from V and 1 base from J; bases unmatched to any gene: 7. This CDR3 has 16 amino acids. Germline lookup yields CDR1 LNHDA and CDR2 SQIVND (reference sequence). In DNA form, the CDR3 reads TGTGCCAGTAGTGGCGCCCGGACAGGGGGCACAGATACGCAGTATTTT. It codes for CASSGARTGGTDTQYF.

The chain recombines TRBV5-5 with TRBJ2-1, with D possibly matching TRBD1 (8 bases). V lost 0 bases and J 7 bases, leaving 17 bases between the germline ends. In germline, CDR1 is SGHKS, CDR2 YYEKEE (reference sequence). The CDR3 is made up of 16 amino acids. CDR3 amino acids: CASSLGLGQGGNEQFF. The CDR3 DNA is TGTGCCAGCAGCTTGGGCCTCGGACAGGGAGGGAATGAGCAGTTCTTC.

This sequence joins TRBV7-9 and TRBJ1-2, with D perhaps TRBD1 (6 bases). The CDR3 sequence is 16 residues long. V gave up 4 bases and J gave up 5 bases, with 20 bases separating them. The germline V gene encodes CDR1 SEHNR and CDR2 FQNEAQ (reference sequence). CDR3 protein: CASSSRGGGLGYGYTF. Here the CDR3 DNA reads TGTGCCAGCAGCTCCCGGGGGGGCGGACTCGGGTATGGCTACACCTTC.

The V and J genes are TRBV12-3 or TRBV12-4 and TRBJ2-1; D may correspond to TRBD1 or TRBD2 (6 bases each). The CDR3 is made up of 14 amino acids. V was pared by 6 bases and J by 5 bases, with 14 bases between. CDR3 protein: CASSSGEVDNEQFF. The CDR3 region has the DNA TGTGCCAGCAGCTCAGGGGAGGTAGACAATGAGCAGTTCTTC.

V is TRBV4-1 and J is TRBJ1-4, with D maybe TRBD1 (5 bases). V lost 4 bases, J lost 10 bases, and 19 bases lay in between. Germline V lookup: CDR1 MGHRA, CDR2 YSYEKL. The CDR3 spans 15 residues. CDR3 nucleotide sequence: TGCGCCAGCAGCCTGCAGGGTTCCCGGACGAGAAAACTGTTTTTT. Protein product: CASSLQGSRTRKLFF.

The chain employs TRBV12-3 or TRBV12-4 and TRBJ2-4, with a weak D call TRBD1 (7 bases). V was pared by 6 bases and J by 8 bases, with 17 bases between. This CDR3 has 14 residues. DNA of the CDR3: TGTGCCAGCAGGGGAGGACAGGATTGGGACATTCAGTACTTC. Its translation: CASRGGQDWDIQYF.

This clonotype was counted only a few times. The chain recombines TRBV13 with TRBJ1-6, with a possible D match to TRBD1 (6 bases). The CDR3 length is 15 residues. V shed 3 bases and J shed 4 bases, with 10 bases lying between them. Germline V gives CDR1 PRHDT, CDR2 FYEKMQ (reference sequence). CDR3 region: CASSLKGDYNSPLHF. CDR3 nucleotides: TGTGCCAGCAGCTTGAAGGGGGATTATAATTCACCCCTCCACTTT.

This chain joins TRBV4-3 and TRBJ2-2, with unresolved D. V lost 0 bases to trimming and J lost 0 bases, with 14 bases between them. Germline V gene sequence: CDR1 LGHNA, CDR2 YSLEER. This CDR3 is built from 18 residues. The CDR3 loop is CASSQDRGLDANTGELFF. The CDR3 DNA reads TGCGCCAGCAGCCAAGATCGAGGTCTAGACGCGAACACCGGGGAGCTGTTTTTT.

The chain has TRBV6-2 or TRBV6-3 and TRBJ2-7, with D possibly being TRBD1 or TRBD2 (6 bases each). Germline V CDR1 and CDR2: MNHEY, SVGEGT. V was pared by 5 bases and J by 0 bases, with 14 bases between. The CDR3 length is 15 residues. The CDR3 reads CASSGKGGSSYEQYF. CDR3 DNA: TGTGCCAGCAGTGGCAAGGGGGGATCCTCCTACGAGCAGTACTTC.

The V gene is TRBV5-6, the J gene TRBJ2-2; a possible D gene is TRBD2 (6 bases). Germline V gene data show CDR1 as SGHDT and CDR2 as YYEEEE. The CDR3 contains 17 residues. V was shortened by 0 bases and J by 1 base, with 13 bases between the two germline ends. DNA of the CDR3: TGTGCCAGCAGCTTGGGGGGGATAGCGGTGAACACCGGGGAGCTGTTTTTT. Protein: CASSLGGIAVNTGELFF.

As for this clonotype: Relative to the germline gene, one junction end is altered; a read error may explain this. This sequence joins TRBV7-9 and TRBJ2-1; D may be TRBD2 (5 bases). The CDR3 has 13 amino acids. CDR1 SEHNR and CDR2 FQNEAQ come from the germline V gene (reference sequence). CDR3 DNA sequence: TGTGCCAGCAGCCTAGCTAACCAAGAGACCCAGTTCTTC. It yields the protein CASSLANQETQFF.

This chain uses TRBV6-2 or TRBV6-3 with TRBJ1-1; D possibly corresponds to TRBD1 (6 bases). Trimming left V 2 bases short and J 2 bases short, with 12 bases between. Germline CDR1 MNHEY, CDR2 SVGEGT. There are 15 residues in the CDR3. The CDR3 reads CASSYPNRENTEAFF. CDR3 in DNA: TGTGCCAGCAGTTACCCGAACAGGGAAAACACTGAAGCTTTCTTT.

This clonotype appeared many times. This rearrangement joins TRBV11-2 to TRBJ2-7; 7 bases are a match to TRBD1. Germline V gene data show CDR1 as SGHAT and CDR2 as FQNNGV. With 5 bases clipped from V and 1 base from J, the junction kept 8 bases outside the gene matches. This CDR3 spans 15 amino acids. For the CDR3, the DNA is TGTGCCAGCAGCACCTACAGGGGACCGTCCTACGAGCAGTACTTC. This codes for CASSTYRGPSYEQYF.

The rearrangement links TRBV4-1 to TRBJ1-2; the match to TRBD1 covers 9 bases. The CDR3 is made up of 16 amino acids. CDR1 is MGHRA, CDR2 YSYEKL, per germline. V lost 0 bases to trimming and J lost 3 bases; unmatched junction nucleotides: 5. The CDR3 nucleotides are TGCGCCAGCAGCCAAGATTCCCGGACAGGGGACTATGGCTACACCTTC. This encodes CASSQDSRTGDYGYTF.

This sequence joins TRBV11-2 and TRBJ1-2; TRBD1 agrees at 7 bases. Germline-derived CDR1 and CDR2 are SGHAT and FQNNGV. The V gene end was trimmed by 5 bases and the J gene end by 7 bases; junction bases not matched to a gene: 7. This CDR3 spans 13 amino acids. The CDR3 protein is CASSVGTVAGYTF. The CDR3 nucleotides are TGTGCCAGCAGCGTGGGGACAGTTGCTGGCTACACCTTC.

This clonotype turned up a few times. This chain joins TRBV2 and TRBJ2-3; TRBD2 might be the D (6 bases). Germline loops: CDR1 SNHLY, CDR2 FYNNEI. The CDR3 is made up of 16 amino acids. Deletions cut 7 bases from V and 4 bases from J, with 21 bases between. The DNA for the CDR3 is TGTGCCAGCAACCTTGGGGGGTTGAGTGGGGCAGATACGCAGTATTTT. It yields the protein CASNLGGLSGADTQYF. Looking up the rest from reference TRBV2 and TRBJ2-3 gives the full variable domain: EPEVTQTPSHQVTQMGQEVILRCVPISNHLYFYWYRQILGQKVEFLVSFYNNEISEKSEIFDDQFSVERPDGSNFTLKIRSTKLEDSAMYFCASNLGGLSGADTQYFGPGTRLTVL.

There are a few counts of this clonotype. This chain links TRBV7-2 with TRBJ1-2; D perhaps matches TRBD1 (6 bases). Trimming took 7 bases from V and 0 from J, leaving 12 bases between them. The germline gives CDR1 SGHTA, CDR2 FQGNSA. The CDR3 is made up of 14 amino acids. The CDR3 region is CASTRTAPNYGYTF. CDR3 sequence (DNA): TGTGCCAGCACCCGGACAGCACCTAACTATGGCTACACCTTC.

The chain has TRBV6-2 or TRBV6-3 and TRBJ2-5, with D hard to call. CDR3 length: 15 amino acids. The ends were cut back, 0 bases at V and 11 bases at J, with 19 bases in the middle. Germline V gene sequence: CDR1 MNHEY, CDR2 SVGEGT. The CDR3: CASSYSMVALNEQYF. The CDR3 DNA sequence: TGTGCCAGCAGTTACTCGATGGTCGCCCTCAATGAGCAGTACTTC.

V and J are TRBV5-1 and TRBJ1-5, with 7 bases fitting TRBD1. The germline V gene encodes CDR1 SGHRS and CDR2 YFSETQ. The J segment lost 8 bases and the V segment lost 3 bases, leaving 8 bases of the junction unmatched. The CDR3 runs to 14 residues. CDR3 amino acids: CASSWAGGKEPQHF. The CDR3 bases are TGCGCCAGCAGCTGGGCAGGGGGTAAGGAGCCCCAGCATTTT.

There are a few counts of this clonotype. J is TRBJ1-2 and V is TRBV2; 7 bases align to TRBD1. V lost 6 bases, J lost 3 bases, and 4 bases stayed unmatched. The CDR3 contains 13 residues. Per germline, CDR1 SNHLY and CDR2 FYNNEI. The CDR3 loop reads CASSDRADYGYTF. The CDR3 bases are TGTGCCAGCAGCGACAGGGCTGACTATGGCTACACCTTC.

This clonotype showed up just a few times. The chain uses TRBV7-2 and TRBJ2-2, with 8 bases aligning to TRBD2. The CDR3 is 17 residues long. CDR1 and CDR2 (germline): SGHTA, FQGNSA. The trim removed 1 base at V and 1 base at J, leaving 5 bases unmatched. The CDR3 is CASSLVGLAGNTGELFF. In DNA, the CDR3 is TGTGCCAGCAGCTTAGTAGGGCTAGCGGGGAACACCGGGGAGCTGTTTTTT. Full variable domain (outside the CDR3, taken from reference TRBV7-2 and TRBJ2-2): GAGVSQSPSNKVTEKGKDVELRCDPISGHTALYWYRQSLGQGLEFLIYFQGNSAPDKSGLPSDRFSAERTGGSVSTLTIQRTQQEDSAVYLCASSLVGLAGNTGELFFGEGSRLTVL.

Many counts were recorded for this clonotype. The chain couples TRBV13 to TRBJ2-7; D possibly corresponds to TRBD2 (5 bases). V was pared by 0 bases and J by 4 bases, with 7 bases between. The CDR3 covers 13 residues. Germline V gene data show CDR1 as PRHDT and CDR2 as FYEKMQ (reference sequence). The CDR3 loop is CASSLGRGYEQYF. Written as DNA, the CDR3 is TGTGCCAGCAGCTTAGGACGGGGATACGAGCAGTACTTC.

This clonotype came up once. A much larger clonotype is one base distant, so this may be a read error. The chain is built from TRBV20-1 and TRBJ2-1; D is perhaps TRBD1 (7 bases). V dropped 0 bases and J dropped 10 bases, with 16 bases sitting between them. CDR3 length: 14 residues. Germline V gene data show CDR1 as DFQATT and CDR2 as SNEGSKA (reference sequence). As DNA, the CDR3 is TGCAGTGCTAGAGATACCGGCAGGGGGGCCGAGCAGTTCTTC. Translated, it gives CSARDTGRGAEQFF.

The CDR3 coding sequence is TGTGCCAGCAGCTTAGTACAGGGGATTGGGAGTGAGCAGTTCTTC. It yields the protein CASSLVQGIGSEQFF. The V call is TRBV7-2, the J call TRBJ2-1; 7 bases are shared with TRBD1. This CDR3 is built from 15 residues. Germline V gene sequence: CDR1 SGHTA, CDR2 FQGNSA. Unmatched junction bases numbered 9, after V lost 1 base and J lost 9 bases.